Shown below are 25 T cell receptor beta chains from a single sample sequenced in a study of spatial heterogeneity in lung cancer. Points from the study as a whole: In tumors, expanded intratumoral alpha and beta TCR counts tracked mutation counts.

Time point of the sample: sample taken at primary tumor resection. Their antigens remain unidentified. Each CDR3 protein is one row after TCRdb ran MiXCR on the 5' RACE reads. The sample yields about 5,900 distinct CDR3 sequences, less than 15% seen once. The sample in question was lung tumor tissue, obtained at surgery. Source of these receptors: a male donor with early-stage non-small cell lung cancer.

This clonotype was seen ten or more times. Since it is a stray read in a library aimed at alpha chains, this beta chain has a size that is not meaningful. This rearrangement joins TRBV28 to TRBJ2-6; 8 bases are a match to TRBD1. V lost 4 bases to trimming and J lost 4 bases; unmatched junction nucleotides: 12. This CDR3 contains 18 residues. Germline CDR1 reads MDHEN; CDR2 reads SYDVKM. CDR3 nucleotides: TGTGCCAGCAGTTCGGAGCAGGGGGCGGCGTTCGGGGCCAACGTCCTGACTTTC. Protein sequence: CASSSEQGAAFGANVLTF.

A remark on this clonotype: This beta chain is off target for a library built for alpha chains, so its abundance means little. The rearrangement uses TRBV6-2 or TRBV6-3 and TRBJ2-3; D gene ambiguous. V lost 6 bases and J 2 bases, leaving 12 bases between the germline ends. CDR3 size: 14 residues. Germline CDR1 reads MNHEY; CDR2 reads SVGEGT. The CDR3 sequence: CASRHGSVTDTQYF. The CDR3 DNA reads TGTGCCAGCAGACACGGATCCGTCACAGATACGCAGTATTTT.

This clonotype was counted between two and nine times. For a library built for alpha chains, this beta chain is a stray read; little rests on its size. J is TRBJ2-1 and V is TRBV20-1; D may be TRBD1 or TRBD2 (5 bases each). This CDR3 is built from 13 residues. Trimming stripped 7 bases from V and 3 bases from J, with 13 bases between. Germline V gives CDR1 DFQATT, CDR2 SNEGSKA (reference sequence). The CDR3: CSGDPRSYNEQFF. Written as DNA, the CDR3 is TGCAGTGGGGACCCGAGGAGCTACAATGAGCAGTTCTTC.

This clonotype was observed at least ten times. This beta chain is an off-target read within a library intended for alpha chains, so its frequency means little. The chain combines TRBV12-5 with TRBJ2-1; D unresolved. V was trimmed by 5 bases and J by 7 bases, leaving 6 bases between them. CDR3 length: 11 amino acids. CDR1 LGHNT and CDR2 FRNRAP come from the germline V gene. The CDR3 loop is CASGPLNEQFF. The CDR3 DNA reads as TGTGCTAGTGGTCCCCTAAATGAGCAGTTCTTC.

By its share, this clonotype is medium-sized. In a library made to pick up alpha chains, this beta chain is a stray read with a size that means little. The CDR3 sequence: CASSSETGTNEKLFF. The CDR3 bases are TGCGCCAGCAGCTCCGAAACAGGGACTAATGAAAAACTGTTTTTT. The chain uses TRBV5-1 and TRBJ1-4, with TRBD1 as a possible D gene (6 bases). Germline V gene data show CDR1 as SGHRS and CDR2 as YFSETQ. Between the trimmed V and J ends, which lost 3 bases and 2 bases, there was a span of 11 bases. This CDR3 spans 15 amino acids.

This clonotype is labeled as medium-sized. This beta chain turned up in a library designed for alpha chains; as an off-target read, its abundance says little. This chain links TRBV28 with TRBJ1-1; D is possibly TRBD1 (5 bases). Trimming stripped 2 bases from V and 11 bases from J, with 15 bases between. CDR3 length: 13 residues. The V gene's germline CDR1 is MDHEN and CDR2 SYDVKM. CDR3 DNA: TGTGCCAGCAGTTTAACCAGGGAGGGATGGGCTTTCTTT. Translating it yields CASSLTREGWAFF.

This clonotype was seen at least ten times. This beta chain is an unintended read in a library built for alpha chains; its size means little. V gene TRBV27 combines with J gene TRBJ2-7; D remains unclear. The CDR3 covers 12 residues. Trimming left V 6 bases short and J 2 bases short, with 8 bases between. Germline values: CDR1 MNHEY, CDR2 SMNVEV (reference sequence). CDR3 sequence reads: CASSPGPYEQYF. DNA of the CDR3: TGTGCCAGCAGCCCCGGGCCCTACGAGCAGTACTTC.

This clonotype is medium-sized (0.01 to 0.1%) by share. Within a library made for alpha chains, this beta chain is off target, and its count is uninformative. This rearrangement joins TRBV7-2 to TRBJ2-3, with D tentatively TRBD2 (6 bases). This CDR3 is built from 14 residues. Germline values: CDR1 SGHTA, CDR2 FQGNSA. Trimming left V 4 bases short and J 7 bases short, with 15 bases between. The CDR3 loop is CASSSGTSLYTQYF. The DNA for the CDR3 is TGTGCCAGCAGCTCCGGGACTTCCCTCTATACGCAGTATTTT.

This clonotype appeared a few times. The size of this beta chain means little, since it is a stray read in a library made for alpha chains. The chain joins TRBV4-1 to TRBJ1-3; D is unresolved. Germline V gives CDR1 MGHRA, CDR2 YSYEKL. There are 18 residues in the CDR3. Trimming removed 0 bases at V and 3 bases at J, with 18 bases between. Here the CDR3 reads CASSQESAYKASGNTIYF. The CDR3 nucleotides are TGCGCCAGCAGCCAAGAATCGGCCTACAAGGCGAGTGGAAACACCATATATTTT.

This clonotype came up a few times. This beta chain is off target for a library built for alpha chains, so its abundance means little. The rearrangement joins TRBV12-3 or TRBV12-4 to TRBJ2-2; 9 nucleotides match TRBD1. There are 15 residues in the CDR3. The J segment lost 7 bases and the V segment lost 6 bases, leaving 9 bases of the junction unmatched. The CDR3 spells CASSRPGQGHGELFF. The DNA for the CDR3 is TGTGCCAGCAGCCGTCCGGGACAGGGTCACGGGGAGCTGTTTTTT.

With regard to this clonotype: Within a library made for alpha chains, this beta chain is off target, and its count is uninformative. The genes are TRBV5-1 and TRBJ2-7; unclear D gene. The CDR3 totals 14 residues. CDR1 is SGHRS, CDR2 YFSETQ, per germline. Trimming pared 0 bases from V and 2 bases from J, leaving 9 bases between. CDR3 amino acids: CASSLGSSAYEQYF. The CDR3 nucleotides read TGCGCCAGCAGCTTGGGCAGTTCAGCCTACGAGCAGTACTTC.

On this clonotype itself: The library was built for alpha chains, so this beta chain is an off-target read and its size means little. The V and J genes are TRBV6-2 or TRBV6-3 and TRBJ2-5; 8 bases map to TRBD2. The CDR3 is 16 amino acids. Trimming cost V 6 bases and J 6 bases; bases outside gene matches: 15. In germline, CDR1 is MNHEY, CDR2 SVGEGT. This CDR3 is CASSPASGREVKTQYF. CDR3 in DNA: TGTGCCAGCAGCCCTGCCAGCGGGCGGGAGGTAAAGACCCAGTACTTC.

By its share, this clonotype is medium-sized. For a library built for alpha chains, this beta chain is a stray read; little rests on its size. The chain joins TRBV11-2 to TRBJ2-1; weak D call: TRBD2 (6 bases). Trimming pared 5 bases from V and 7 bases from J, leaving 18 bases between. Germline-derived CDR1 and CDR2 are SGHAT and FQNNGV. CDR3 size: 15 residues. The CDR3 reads CASSQGADGGNEQFF. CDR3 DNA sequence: TGTGCCAGCAGCCAAGGGGCGGACGGAGGGAATGAGCAGTTCTTC.

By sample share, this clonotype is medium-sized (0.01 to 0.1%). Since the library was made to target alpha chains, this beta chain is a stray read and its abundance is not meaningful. CDR3 DNA: TGTGCCAGCAGTCAGTCGTGGGGCGAGACCCTCCACTTT. It is translated as CASSQSWGETLHF. The J gene is TRBJ1-6, the V gene TRBV6-6, with D tentatively TRBD1 (5 bases). The CDR3 contains 13 residues. Germline V gene sequence: CDR1 MNHNY, CDR2 SVGAGI (reference sequence). Trimming took 5 bases from V and 14 from J, leaving 16 bases between them.

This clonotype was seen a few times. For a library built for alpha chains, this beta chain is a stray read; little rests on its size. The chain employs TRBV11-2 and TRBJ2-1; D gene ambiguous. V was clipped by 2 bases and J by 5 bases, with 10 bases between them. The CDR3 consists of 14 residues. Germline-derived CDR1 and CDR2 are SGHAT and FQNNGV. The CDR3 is CASSLSGLNNEQFF. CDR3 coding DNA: TGTGCCAGCAGCTTATCGGGCCTTAACAATGAGCAGTTCTTC.

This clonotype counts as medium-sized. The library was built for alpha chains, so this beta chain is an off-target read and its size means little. As DNA, the CDR3 is TGTGCCATCAGACGGGACTCCCCCTACGAGCAGTACTTC. It encodes CAIRRDSPYEQYF. The rearrangement links TRBV10-3 to TRBJ2-7; D possibly corresponds to TRBD2 (6 bases). The CDR3 has 13 residues. Germline V CDR1 and CDR2: ENHRY, SYGVKD. Trimming removed 6 bases from V and 2 bases from J, with 11 bases in between.

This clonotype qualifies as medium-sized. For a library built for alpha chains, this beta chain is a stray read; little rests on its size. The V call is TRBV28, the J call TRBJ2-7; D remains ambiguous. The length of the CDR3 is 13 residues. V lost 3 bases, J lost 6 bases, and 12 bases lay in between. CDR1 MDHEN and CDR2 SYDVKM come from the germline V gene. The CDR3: CASSLASRPEQYF. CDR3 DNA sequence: TGTGCCAGCAGTTTGGCTAGTCGGCCCGAGCAGTACTTC. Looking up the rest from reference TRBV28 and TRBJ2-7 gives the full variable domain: DVKVTQSSRYLVKRTGEKVFLECVQDMDHENMFWYRQDPGLGLRLIYFSYDVKMKEKGDIPEGYSVSREKKERFSLILESASTNQTSMYLCASSLASRPEQYFGPGTRLTVT.

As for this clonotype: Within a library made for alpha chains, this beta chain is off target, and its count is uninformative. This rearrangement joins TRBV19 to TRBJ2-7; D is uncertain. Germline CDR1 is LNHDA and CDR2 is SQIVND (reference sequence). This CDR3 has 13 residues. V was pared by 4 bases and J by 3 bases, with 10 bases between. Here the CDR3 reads CASSNLGNYEQYF. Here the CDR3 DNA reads TGTGCCAGTAGTAATCTGGGGAACTACGAGCAGTACTTC.

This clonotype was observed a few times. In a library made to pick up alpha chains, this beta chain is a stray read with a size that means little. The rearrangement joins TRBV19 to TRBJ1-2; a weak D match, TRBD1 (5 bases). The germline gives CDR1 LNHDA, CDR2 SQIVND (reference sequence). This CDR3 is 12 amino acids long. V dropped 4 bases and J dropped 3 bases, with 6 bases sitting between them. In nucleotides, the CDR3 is TGTGCCAGTAGTAAACAGGACTATGGCTACACCTTC. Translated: CASSKQDYGYTF.

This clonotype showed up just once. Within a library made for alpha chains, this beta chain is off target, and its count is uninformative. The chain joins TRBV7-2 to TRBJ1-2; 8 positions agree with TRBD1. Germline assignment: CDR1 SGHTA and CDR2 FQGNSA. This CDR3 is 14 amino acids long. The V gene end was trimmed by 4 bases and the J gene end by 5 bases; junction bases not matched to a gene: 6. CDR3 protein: CASSSSDRVYGYTF. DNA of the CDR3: TGTGCCAGCAGCTCTTCGGACAGGGTGTATGGCTACACCTTC.

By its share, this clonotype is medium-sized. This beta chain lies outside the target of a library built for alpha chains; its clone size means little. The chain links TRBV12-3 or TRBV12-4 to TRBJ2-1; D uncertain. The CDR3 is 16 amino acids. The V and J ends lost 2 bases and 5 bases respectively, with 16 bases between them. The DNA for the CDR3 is TGTGCCAGCAGTTTACAAAGGCAGTCCGGCAACAATGAGCAGTTCTTC. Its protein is CASSLQRQSGNNEQFF.

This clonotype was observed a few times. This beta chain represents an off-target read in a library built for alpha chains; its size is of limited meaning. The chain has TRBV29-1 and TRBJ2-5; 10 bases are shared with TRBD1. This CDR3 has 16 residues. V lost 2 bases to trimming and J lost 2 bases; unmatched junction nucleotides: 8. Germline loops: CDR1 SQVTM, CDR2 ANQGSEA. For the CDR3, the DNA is TGCAGCGTTGAAAGGGGACAGGGGATTGTTCAAGAGACCCAGTACTTC. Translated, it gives CSVERGQGIVQETQYF. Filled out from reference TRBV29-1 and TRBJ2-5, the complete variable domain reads SAVISQKPSRDICQRGTSLTIQCQVDSQVTMMFWYRQQPGQSLTLIATANQGSEATYESGFVIDKFPISRPNLTFSTLTVSNMSPEDSSIYLCSVERGQGIVQETQYFGPGTRLLVL.

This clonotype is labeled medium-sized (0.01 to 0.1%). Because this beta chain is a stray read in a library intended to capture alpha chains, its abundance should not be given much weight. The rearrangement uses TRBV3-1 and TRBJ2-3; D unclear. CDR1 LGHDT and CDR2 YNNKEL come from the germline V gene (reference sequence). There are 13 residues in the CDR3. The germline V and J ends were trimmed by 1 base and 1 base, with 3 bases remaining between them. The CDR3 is CASSQGRTDTQYF. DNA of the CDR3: TGTGCCAGCAGCCAAGGGCGCACAGATACGCAGTATTTT.

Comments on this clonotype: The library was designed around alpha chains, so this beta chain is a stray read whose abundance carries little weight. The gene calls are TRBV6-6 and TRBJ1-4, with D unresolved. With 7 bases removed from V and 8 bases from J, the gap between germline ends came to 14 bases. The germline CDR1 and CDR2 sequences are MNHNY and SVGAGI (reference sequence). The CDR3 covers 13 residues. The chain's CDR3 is CASTGSFLEKLFF. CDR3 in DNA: TGTGCCAGCACGGGGTCCTTCTTAGAAAAACTGTTTTTT.

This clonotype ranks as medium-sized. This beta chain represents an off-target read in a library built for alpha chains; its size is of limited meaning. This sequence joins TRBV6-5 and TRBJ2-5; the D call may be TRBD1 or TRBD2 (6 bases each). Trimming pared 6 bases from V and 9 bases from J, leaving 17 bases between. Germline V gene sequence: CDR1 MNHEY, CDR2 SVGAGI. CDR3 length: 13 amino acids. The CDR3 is CASSPGGARAQYF. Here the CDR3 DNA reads TGTGCCAGCAGCCCCGGGGGCGCCCGGGCCCAGTACTTC.